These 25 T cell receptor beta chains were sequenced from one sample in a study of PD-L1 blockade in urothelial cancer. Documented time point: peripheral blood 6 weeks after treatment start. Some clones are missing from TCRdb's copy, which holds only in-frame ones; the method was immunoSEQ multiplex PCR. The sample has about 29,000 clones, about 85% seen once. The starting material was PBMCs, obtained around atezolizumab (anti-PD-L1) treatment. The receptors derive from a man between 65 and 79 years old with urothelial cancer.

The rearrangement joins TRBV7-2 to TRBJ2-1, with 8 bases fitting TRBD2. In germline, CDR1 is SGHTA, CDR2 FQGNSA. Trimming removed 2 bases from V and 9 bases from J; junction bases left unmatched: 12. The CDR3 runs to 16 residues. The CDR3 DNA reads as TGTGCCAGCAGCTTAAACCCTCCGGGGGGGGCTGGTGAGCAGTTCTTC. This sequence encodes CASSLNPPGGAGEQFF.

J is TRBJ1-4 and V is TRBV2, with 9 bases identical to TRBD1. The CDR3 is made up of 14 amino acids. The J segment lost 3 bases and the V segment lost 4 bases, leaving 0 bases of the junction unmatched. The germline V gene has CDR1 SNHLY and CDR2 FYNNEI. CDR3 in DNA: TGTGCCAGCAGTGGGGACAGGGCTAATGAAAAACTGTTTTTT. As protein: CASSGDRANEKLFF.

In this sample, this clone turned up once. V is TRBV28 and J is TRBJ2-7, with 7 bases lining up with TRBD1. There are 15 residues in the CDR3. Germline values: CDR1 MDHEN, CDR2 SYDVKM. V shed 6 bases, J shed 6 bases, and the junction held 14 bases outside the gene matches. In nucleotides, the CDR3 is TGTGCCAGCAGCCGAAACAGGGGCTGGGTACCCGAGCAGTACTTC. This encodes CASSRNRGWVPEQYF.

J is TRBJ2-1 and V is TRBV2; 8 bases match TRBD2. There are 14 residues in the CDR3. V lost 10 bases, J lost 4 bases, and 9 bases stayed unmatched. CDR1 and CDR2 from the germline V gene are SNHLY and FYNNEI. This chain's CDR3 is CATQPSGRYNEQFF. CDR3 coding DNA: TGTGCCACCCAGCCCAGCGGGAGATACAATGAGCAGTTCTTC.

The CDR3, as DNA: TGTGCCAGCAGCTCGGACAGTTATGGCTACACCTTC. It encodes CASSSDSYGYTF. This chain uses TRBV28 with TRBJ1-2; D possibly corresponds to TRBD1 (6 bases). This CDR3 is built from 12 residues. CDR1 MDHEN and CDR2 SYDVKM come from the germline V gene. V was pared by 6 bases and J by 5 bases, with 10 bases between.

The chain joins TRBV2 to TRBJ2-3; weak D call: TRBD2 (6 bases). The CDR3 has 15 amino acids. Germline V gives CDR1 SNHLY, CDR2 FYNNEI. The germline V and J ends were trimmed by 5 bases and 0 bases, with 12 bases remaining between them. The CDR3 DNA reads TGTGCCAGCAGTCCTAGACTAGTAAGCACAGATACGCAGTATTTT. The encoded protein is CASSPRLVSTDTQYF.

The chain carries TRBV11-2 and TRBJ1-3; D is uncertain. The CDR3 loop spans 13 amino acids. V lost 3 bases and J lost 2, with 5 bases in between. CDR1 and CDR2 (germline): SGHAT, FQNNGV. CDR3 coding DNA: TGTGCCAGCAGCTTTAGCACTGGAAACACCATATATTTT. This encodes CASSFSTGNTIYF.

The CDR3 nucleotides are TGTGCCAGCAGGACCCAGGGTTTTTCCGGAAACACCATATATTTT. Its protein product is CASRTQGFSGNTIYF. The genes are TRBV2 and TRBJ1-3; maybe TRBD1 (5 bases). Per germline, CDR1 SNHLY and CDR2 FYNNEI. V gave up 6 bases and J gave up 4 bases, with 16 bases separating them. The CDR3 runs to 15 residues.

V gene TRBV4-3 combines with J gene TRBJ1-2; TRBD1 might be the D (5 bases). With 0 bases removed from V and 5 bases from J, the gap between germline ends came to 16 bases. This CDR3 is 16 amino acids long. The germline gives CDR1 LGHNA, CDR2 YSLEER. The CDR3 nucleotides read TGCGCCAGCAGCCAAGATGGTCAGGGTGGGGTTTATGGCTACACCTTC. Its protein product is CASSQDGQGGVYGYTF.

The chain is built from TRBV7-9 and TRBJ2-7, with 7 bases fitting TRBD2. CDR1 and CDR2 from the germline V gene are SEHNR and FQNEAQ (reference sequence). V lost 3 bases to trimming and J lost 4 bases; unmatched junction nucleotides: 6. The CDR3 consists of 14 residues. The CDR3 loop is CASSFSGNRYEQYF. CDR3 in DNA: TGTGCCAGCAGCTTCAGCGGGAACCGTTACGAGCAGTACTTC.

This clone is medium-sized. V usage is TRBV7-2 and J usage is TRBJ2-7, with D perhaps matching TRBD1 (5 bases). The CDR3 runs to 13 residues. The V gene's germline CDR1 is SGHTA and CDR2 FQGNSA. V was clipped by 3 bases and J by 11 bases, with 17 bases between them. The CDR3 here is CASSFQTDKVKYF. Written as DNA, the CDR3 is TGTGCCAGCAGCTTCCAGACGGACAAAGTAAAGTACTTC.

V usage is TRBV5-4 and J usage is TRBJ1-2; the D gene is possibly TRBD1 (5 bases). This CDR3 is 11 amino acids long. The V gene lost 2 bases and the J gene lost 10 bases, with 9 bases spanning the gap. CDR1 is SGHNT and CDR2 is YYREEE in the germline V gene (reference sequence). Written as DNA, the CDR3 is TGTGCCAGCAGCTTAGGGGTTTACTACACCTTC. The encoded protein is CASSLGVYYTF.

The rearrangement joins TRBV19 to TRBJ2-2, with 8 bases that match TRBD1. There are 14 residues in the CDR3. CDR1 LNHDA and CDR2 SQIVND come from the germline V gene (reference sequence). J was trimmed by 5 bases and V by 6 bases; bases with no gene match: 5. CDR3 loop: CASSSGDRTGELFF. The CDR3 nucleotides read TGTGCCAGTAGCTCCGGGGACAGGACCGGGGAGCTGTTTTTT.

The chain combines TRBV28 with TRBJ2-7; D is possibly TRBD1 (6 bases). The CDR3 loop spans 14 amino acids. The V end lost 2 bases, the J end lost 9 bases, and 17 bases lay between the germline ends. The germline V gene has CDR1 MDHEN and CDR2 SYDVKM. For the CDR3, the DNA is TGTGCCAGCAGTTTAGATAGACAGGTTGTAAGGCAGTACTTC. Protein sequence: CASSLDRQVVRQYF.

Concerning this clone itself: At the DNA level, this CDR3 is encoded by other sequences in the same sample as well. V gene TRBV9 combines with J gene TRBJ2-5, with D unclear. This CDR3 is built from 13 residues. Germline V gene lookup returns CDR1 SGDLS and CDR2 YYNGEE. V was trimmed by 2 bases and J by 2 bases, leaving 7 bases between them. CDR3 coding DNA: TGTGCCAGCAGCGTCTCAGGACAAGAGACCCAGTACTTC. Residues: CASSVSGQETQYF.

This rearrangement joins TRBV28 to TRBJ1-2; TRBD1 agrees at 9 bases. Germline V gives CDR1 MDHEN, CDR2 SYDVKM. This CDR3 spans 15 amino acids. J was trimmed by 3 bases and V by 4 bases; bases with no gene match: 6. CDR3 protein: CASSSTGGSYYGYTF. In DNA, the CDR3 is TGTGCCAGCAGTTCGACAGGGGGGTCATACTATGGCTACACCTTC.

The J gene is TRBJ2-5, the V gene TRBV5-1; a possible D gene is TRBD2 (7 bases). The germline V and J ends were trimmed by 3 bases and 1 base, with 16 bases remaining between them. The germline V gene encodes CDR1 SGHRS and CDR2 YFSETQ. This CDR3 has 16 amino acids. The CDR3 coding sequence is TGCGCCAGCAGCTCCTTCAGGGGAGGGGGCCAAGAGACCCAGTACTTC. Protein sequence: CASSSFRGGGQETQYF.

CDR3 amino acids: CASIGWTGGHNEQFF. Written as DNA, the CDR3 is TGTGCCAGCATCGGGTGGACAGGGGGTCACAATGAGCAGTTCTTC. J is TRBJ2-1 and V is TRBV19; 10 nucleotides agree with TRBD1. Trimming cost V 9 bases and J 5 bases; bases outside gene matches: 10. CDR3 length: 15 amino acids. The germline V gene has CDR1 LNHDA and CDR2 SQIVND (reference sequence).

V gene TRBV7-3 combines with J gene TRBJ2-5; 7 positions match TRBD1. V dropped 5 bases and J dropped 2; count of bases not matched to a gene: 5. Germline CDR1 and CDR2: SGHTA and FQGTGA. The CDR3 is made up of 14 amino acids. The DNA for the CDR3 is TGTGCCAGCAGCAGAACAGGGGCTCAAGAGACCCAGTACTTC. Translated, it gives CASSRTGAQETQYF.

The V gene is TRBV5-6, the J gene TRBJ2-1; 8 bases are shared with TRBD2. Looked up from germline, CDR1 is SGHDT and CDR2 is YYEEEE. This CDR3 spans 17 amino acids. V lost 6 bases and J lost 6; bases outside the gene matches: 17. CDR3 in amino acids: CASIWGGLAGDINEQFF. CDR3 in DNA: TGTGCCAGCATCTGGGGCGGGCTAGCGGGTGATATCAATGAGCAGTTCTTC.

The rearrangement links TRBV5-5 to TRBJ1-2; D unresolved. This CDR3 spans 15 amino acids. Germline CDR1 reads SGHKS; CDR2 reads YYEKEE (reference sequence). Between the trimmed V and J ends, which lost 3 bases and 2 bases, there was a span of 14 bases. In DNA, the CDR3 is TGTGCCAGCAGCTGGAGCCCAGACGGGAACTATGGCTACACCTTC. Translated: CASSWSPDGNYGYTF.

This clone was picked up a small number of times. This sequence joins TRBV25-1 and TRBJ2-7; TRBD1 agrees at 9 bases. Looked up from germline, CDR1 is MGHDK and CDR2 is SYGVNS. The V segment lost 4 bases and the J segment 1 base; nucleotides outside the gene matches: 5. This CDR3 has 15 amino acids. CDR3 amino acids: CASSVDRGGSYEQYF. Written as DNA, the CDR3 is TGTGCCAGCAGTGTGGACAGGGGTGGGTCCTACGAGCAGTACTTC.

In nucleotides, the CDR3 is TGTGCCAGCAGTTCCTACAGGGTGGCGGGAGAGACCCAGTACTTC. Protein product: CASSSYRVAGETQYF. The chain carries TRBV27 and TRBJ2-5, with a tentative D call TRBD1 (6 bases). This CDR3 spans 15 amino acids. V lost 4 bases to trimming and J lost 4 bases, with 16 bases between them. Germline assignment: CDR1 MNHEY and CDR2 SMNVEV (reference sequence).

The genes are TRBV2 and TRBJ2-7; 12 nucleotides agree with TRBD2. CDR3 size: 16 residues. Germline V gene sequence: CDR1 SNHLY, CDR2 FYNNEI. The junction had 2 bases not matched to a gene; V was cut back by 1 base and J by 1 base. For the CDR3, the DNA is TGTGCCAGCAGTGAAGAAGGACTAGCGGGATCCTACGAGCAGTACTTC. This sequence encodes CASSEEGLAGSYEQYF.

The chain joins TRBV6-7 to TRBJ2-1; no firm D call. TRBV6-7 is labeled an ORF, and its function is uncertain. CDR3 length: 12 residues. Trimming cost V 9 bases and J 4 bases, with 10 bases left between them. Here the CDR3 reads CARGVPYNEQFF. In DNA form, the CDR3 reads TGTGCCAGGGGCGTACCATACAATGAGCAGTTCTTC.